This TCR beta chain was sequenced during a study of blood T cell repertoires in COVID-19. For the study at large: There were acute and convalescent COVID-19 samples, and they came from the United States, Italy and Spain. Sample material is recorded as cDNA or gDNA derived from T cells, B-cell-depleted T cells, or PBMCs.

One Seattle source followed patients from active infection through their disease course. Original processing methods: Amplification of reference gene primers provided the estimated nucleated cell counts. Sequenced by immunoSEQ multiplex PCR; TCRdb stores in-frame clones only, minus some. V, J and clone size are taken as reported in that table, and D and trimming were inferred from the DNA itself. This table holds around 70,000 clones, roughly 90% found once. The CDR3 has 17 amino acids. Germline CDR1 reads MNHEY; CDR2 reads SMNVEV (reference sequence). Trimming left V 1 base short and J 0 bases short, with 10 bases between.

The source is a man aged 50 or older with COVID-19, enrolled during active disease. What was sequenced was peripheral blood. The gene calls are TRBV27 and TRBJ2-6; a weak D match, TRBD2 (5 bases). The CDR3 DNA reads TGTGCCAGCAGTTTATTATCGGGAAGCTCTGGGGCCAACGTCCTGACTTTC. This gives the protein CASSLLSGSSGANVLTF.